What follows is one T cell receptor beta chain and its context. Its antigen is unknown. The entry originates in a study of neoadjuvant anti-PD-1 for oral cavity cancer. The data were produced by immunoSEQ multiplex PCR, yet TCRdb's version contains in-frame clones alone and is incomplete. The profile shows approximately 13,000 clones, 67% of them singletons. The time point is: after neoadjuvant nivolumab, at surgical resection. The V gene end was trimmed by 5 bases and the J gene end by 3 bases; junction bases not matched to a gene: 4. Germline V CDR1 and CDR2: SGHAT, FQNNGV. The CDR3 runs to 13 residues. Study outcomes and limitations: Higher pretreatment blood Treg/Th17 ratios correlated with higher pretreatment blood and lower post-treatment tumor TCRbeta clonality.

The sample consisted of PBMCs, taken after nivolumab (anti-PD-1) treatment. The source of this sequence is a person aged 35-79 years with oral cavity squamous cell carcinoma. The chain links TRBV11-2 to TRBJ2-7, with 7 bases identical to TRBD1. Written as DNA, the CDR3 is TGTGCCAGCAGCCGAGGACAGGTCTACGAGCAGTACTTC. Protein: CASSRGQVYEQYF.